The sample holds a few counts of the clone carrying this T cell receptor (beta chain). Its target is not known. This sample also contains other DNA sequences that code for the same CDR3. Germline CDR1 is MNHEY and CDR2 is SVGAGI. V dropped 6 bases and J dropped 3; count of bases not matched to a gene: 4. The CDR3 runs to 13 residues. The treatment: around 19 received Ad26.COV2.S at low or high dose, single or two shots; 5 received placebo; per-sample allocation not given. Vaccine and placebo recipients were sampled on day 63 after the first injection. This person who donated was an adult of 18-55 years in Boston. The data derive from a study of Ad26.COV2.S vaccination and SARS-CoV-2 variants. The wider study: Participants got Ad26.COV2.S intramuscularly, once or twice 56 days apart. Study-wide findings and caveats: CD8+ and CD4+ T cells specific for spike reportedly responded with substantial breadth after vaccination.

Assay: immunoSEQ multiplex PCR; the TCRdb copy retains only in-frame clones and omits some. The sample has 400,000 to 500,000 clones, more than 75% seen once; the top ten hold around 3.6%. Here the sequenced sample was peripheral blood, taken in a trial of Ad26.COV2.S vaccine versus placebo. The chain has TRBV6-5 and TRBJ2-7; 8 bases align to TRBD1. The clonotype originates from a person between 18 and 65 years old who received the Ad26.COV2.S COVID-19 vaccine or a placebo. The CDR3 nucleotides are TGTGCCAGCAGGAGGACAGGGAGCTACGAGCAGTACTTC. It specifies CASRRTGSYEQYF.